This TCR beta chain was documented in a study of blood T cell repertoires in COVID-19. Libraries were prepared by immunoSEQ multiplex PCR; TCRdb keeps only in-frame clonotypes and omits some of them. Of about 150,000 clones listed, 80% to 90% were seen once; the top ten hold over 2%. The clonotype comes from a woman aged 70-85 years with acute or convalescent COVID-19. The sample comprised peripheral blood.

The chain's CDR3 is CSSTTSGTTDTQYF. DNA of the CDR3: TGCAGCTCTACGACTAGCGGTACCACAGATACGCAGTATTTT. V gene TRBV29-1 combines with J gene TRBJ2-3; 9 nucleotides line up with TRBD2. The CDR3 totals 14 residues. Germline CDR1 reads SQVTM; CDR2 reads ANQGSEA. V gave up 8 bases and J gave up 2 bases; unmatched junction bases: 8.